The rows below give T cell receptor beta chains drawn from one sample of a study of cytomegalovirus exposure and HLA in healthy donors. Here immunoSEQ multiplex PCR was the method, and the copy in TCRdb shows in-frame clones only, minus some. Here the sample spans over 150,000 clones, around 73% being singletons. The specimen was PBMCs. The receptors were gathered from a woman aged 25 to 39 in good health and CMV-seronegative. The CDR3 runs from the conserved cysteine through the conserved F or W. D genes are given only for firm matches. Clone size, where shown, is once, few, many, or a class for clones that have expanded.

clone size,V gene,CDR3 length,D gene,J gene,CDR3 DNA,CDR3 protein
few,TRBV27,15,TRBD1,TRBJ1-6,TGTGCCAGCAGTCCATCGACAGGGCGTACTTCACCCCTCCACTTT,CASSPSTGRTSPLHF
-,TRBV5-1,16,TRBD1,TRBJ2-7,TGCGCCAGCAGCCCGCCGACAGGGGCCCGTAGATGGGAGCAGTACTTC,CASSPPTGARRWEQYF
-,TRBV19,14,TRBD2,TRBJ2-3,TGTGCCAGTAGTGGGGTAGCGGGGATAGATACGCAGTATTTT,CASSGVAGIDTQYF
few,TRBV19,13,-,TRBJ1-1,TGTGCCAGTAGTTGGCTCCCGGGGACTGAAGCTTTCTTT,CASSWLPGTEAFF
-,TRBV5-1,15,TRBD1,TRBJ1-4,TGCGCCAGCAGCTTGGAAGGGACAGGGGGGGAAAAACTGTTTTTT,CASSLEGTGGEKLFF
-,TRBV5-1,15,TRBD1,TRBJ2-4,TGCGCCAGCAGCTTGGTCTCAGGGGGCGGGAACATTCAGTACTTC,CASSLVSGGGNIQYF
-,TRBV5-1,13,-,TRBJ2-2,TGCGCCAGCAGCCTTCAGGACACCGGGGAGCTGTTTTTT,CASSLQDTGELFF
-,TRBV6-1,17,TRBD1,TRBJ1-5,TGTGCCAGCAGTGAAGAATTGGTGGCAGGGGGATATCAGCCCCAGCATTTT,CASSEELVAGGYQPQHF
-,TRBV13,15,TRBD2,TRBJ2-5,TGTGCCAGCAGCTTACGTGGCGGGAGGGCCCGGTCCCAGTACTTC,CASSLRGGRARSQYF
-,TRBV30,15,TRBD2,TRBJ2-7,TGTGCCTGGCGGAAACCGGGACTAACAACCTACGAGCAGTACTTC,CAWRKPGLTTYEQYF
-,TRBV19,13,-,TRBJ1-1,TGTGCCAGTAGTATCTCAGGGAACACTGAAGCTTTCTTT,CASSISGNTEAFF
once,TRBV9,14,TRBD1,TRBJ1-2,TGTGCCAGCAGCCCGGGACAGCCTCTCCGAAGCTACACCTTC,CASSPGQPLRSYTF
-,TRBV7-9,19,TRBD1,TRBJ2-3,TGTGCCAGCAGCTCACCTCGTGGTAGATCGGCAGGGGGTACAGATACGCAGTATTTT,CASSSPRGRSAGGTDTQYF
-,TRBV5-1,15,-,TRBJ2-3,TGCGCCAGCAGCTTGGCTGGGGGCGGCACAGATACGCAGTATTTT,CASSLAGGGTDTQYF
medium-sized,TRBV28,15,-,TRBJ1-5,TGTGCCAGCAGTCTTCAGGGGTATAGCAATCAGCCCCAGCATTTT,CASSLQGYSNQPQHF
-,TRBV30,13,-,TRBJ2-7,TGTGCCTGGAGTAGCGGTAGCTCCTACGAGCAGTACTTC,CAWSSGSSYEQYF
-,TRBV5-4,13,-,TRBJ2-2,TGTGCCAGCAGCTTGACGGGTCCCGGGGAGCTGTTTTTT,CASSLTGPGELFF
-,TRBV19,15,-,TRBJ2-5,TGTGCCAGTAGTATAGCGAACAGATACCAAGAGACCCAGTACTTC,CASSIANRYQETQYF
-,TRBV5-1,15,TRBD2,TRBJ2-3,TGCGCCAGCAGCTTGTCGCGGGGGTCCACAGATACGCAGTATTTT,CASSLSRGSTDTQYF
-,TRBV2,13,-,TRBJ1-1,TGTGCCAGCAGTGGGACATCGAACACTGAAGCTTTCTTT,CASSGTSNTEAFF
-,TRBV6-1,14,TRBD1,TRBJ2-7,TGTGCCAGCAGGGGACAGGGGAGCCTCTACGAGCAGTACTTC,CASRGQGSLYEQYF
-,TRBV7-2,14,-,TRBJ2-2,TGTGCCAGCAGCTGGAATAGGGGAACCGGGGAGCTGTTTTTT,CASSWNRGTGELFF
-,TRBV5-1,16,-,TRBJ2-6,TGCGCCAGCATCCGGGACAATCACTCTGGGGCCAACGTCCTGACTTTC,CASIRDNHSGANVLTF
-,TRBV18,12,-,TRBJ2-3,TGTGCCAGCTCACCAGAGGTAACTACGCAGTATTTT,CASSPEVTTQYF
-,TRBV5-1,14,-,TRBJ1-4,TGCGCCAGCAGCTTACAGGGAAGTAATGAAAAACTGTTTTTT,CASSLQGSNEKLFF
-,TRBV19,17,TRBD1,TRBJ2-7,TGTGCCAGTAGTCCACTGGCCTACAGGGGTAGGGCCTCCGAGCAGTACTTC,CASSPLAYRGRASEQYF
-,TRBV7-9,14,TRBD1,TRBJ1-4,TGTGCCAGCAGCTATTCACAGGGGAATGAAAAACTGTTTTTT,CASSYSQGNEKLFF
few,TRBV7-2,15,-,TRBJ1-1,TGTGCCAGCAGCACCCTCTCCGGGGGGTTCGCTGAAGCTTTCTTT,CASSTLSGGFAEAFF
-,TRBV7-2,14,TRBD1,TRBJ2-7,TGTGCCAGCAGTTCACAGGGGATCACCTACGAGCAGTACTTC,CASSSQGITYEQYF
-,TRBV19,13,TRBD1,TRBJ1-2,TGTGCCAGTAGGGACAGGTTTGACTATGGCTACACCTTC,CASRDRFDYGYTF
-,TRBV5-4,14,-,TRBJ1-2,TGTGCCAGCAGCTTGTTCCGGGATCCTTTTGGCTACACCTTC,CASSLFRDPFGYTF
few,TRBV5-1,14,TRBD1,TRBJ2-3,TGCGCCAGCAGCTTTGGACAGGTCCAGGATACGCAGTATTTT,CASSFGQVQDTQYF
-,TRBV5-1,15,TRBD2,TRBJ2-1,TGCGCCAGCAGCACCGACTCACTAGCGTACAATGAGCAGTTCTTC,CASSTDSLAYNEQFF
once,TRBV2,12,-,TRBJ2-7,TGTGCCAGAAGACAGGAGAACTACGAGCAGTACTTC,CARRQENYEQYF
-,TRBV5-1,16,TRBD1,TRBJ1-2,TGCGCCAGCAGCTTGGCCCGGGGACAGGGGAGCTATGGCTACACCTTC,CASSLARGQGSYGYTF